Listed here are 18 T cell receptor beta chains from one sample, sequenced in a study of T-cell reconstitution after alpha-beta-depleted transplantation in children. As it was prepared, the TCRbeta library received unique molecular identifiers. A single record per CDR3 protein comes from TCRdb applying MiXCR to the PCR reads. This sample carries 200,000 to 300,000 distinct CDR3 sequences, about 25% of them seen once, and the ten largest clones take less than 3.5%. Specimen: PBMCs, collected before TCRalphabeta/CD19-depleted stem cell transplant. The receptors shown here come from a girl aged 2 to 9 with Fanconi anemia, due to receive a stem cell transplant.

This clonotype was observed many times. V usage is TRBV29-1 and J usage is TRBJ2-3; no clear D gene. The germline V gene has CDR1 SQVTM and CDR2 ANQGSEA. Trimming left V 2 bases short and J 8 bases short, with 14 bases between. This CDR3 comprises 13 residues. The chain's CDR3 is CSVEREDATTQYF. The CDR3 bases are TGCAGCGTTGAACGAGAGGATGCTACTACGCAGTATTTT.

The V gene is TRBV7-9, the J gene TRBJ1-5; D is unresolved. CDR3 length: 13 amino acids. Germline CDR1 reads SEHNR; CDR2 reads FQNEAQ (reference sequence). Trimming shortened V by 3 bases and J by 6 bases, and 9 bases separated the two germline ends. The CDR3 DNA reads TGTGCCAGCAGCTTCGCAGGAAGTCAGCCCCAGCATTTT. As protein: CASSFAGSQPQHF.

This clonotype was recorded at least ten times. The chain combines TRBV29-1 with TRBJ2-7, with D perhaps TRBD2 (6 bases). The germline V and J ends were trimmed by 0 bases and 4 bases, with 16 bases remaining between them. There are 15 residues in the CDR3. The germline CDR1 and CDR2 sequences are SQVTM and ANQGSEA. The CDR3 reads CSVEDIGSGAYEQYF. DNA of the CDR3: TGCAGCGTTGAAGATATCGGTAGCGGAGCTTACGAGCAGTACTTC.

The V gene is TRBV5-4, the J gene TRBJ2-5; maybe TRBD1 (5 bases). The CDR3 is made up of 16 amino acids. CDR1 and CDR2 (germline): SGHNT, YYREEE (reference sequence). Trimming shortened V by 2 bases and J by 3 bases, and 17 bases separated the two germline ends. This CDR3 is CASSFIDRYYEETQYF. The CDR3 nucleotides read TGTGCCAGCAGCTTCATCGACAGATACTATGAAGAGACCCAGTACTTC.

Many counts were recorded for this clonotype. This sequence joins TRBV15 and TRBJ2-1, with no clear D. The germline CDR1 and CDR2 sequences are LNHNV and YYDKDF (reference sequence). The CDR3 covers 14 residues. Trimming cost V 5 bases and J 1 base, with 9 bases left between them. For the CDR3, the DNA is TGTGCCACCAGCCCCCTAGAATCCTACAATGAGCAGTTCTTC. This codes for CATSPLESYNEQFF. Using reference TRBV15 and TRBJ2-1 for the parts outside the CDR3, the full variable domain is DAMVIQNPRYQVTQFGKPVTLSCSQTLNHNVMYWYQQKSSQAPKLLFHYYDKDFNNEADTPDNFQSRRPNTSFCFLDIRSPGLGDTAMYLCATSPLESYNEQFFGPGTRLTVL.

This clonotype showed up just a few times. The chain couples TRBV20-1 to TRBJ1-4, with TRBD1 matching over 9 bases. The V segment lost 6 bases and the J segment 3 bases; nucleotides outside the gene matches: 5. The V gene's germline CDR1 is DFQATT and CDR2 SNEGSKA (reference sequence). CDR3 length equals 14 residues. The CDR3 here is CSAGRDRANEKLFF. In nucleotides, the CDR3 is TGCAGTGCCGGAAGGGACAGGGCTAATGAAAAACTGTTTTTT.

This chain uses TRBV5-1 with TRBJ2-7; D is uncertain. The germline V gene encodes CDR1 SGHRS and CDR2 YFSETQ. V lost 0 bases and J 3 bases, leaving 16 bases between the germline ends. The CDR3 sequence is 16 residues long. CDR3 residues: CASSLAARANDYEQYF. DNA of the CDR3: TGCGCCAGCAGCTTGGCTGCTAGAGCTAATGACTACGAGCAGTACTTC.

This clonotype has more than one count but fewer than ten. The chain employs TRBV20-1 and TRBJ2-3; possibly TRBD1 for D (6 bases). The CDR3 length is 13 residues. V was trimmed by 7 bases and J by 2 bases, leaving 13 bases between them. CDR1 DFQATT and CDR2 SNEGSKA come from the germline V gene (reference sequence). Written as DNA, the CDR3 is TGCAGTGTAGACAGGTCCTACACAGATACGCAGTATTTT. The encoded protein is CSVDRSYTDTQYF.

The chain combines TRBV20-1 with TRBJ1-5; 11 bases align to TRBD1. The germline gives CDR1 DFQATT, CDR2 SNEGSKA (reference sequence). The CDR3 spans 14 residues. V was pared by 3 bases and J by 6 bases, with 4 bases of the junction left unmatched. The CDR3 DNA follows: TGCAGTGCTAGGGCCGGGACAGGGGGTCAGCCCCAGCATTTT. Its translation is CSARAGTGGQPQHF.

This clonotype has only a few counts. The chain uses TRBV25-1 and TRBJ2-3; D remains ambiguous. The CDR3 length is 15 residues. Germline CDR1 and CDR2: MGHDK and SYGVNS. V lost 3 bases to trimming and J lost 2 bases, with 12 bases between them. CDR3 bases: TGTGCCAGCAGTGATGGAGCGTTTTTCACAGATACGCAGTATTTT. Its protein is CASSDGAFFTDTQYF. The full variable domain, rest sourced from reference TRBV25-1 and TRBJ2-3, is EADIYQTPRYLVIGTGKKITLECSQTMGHDKMYWYQQDPGMELHLIHYSYGVNSTEKGDLSSESTVSRIRTEHFPLTLESARPSHTSQYLCASSDGAFFTDTQYFGPGTRLTVL.

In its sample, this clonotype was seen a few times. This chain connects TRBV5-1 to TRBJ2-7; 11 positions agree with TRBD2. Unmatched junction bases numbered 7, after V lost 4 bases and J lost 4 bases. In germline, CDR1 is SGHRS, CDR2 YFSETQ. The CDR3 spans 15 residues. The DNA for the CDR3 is TGCGCCAGCAGCCGTTCGGGACTAGCGGAATACGAGCAGTACTTC. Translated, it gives CASSRSGLAEYEQYF.

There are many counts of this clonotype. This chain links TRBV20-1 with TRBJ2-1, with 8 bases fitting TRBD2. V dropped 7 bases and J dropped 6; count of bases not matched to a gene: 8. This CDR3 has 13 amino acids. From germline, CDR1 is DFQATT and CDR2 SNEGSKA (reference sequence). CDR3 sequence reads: CSGPGLGFNEQFF. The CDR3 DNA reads TGCAGTGGCCCGGGACTAGGGTTCAATGAGCAGTTCTTC.

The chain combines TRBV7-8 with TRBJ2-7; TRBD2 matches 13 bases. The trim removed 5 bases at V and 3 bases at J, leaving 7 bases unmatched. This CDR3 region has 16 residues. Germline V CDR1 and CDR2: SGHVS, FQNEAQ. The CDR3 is CASSLPRTSGSYEQYF. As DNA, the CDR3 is TGTGCCAGCAGCCTCCCCCGGACTAGCGGGAGCTACGAGCAGTACTTC.

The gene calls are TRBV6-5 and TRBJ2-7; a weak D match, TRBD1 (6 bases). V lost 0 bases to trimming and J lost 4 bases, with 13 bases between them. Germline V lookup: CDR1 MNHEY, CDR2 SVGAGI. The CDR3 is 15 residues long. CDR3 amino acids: CASSYSRTEIYEQYF. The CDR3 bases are TGTGCCAGCAGTTACTCGAGGACAGAGATATACGAGCAGTACTTC.

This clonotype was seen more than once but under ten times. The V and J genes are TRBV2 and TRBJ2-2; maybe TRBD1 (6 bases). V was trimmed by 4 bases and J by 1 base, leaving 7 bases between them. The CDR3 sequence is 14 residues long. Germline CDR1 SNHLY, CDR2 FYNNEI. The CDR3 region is CASSAQGNTGELFF. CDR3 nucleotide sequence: TGTGCCAGCAGTGCACAGGGGAACACCGGGGAGCTGTTTTTT.

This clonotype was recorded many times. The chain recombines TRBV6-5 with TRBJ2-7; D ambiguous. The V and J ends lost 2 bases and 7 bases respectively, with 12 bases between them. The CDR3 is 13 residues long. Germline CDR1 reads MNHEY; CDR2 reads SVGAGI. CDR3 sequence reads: CASSYVGTGEQYF. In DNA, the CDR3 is TGTGCCAGCAGTTACGTCGGTACGGGTGAGCAGTACTTC.

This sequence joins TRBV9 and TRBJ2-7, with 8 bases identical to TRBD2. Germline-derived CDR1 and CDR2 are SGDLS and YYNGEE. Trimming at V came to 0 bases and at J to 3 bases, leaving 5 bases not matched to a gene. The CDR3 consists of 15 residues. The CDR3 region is CASSVDSGRGYEQYF. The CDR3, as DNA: TGTGCCAGCAGCGTAGATTCCGGGAGGGGCTACGAGCAGTACTTC. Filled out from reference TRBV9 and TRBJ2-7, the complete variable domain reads DSGVTQTPKHLITATGQRVTLRCSPRSGDLSVYWYQQSLDQGLQFLIQYYNGEERAKGNILERFSAQQFPDLHSELNLSSLELGDSALYFCASSVDSGRGYEQYFGPGTRLTVT.

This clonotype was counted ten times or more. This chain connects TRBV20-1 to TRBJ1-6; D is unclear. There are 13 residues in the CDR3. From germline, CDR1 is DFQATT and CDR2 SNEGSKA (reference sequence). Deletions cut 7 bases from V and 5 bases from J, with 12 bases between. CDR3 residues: CSDEDLNNSPLHF. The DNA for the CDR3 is TGCAGTGATGAGGACCTTAATAATTCACCCCTCCACTTT.